The next 15 T cell receptor beta chains were all read from a single sample in a study of PD-L1 blockade in urothelial cancer. Libraries were prepared by immunoSEQ multiplex PCR; TCRdb keeps only in-frame clonotypes and omits some of them. The repertoire holds roughly 25,000 clones, less than 85% seen once, with about 1.6% in the top ten. Time point of the sample: peripheral blood 6 weeks after treatment start. Source: PBMCs, taken around atezolizumab (anti-PD-L1) treatment. The receptors were gathered from a man between 65 and 80 years old with urothelial cancer.

This chain links TRBV7-9 with TRBJ2-2; 8 positions match TRBD1. Germline V CDR1 and CDR2: SEHNR, FQNEAQ (reference sequence). This CDR3 region has 15 residues. V lost 5 bases and J lost 4; bases outside the gene matches: 6. The CDR3: CASSLGTGITGELFF. DNA of the CDR3: TGTGCCAGCAGCCTTGGGACAGGAATCACCGGGGAGCTGTTTTTT.

The rearrangement links TRBV30 to TRBJ1-1; D gene uncertain. With 7 bases removed from V and 4 bases from J, the gap between germline ends came to 10 bases. The CDR3 runs to 11 residues. Germline V gives CDR1 GTSNPN, CDR2 SVGIG (reference sequence). As DNA, the CDR3 is TGTGCCTCGGCGGTAGGCACTGAAGCTTTCTTT. As protein: CASAVGTEAFF. Drawing the rest from reference TRBV30 and TRBJ1-1, the complete variable domain is SQTIHQWPATLVQPVGSPLSLECTVEGTSNPNLYWYRQAAGRGLQLLFYSVGIGQISSEVPQNLSASRPQDRQFILSSKKLLLSDSGFYLCASAVGTEAFFGQGTRLTVV.

The genes are TRBV5-1 and TRBJ2-3, with D tentatively TRBD2 (5 bases). This CDR3 comprises 14 residues. The germline gives CDR1 SGHRS, CDR2 YFSETQ. V lost 5 bases to trimming and J lost 0 bases, with 10 bases between them. In DNA form, the CDR3 reads TGCGCCAGCAGTCTTGGCGGGAGCACAGATACGCAGTATTTT. This sequence encodes CASSLGGSTDTQYF. The variable domain in full, completed from reference TRBV5-1 and TRBJ2-3, reads KAGVTQTPRYLIKTRGQQVTLSCSPISGHRSVSWYQQTPGQGLQFLFEYFSETQRNKGNFPGRFSGRQFSNSRSEMNVSTLELGDSALYLCASSLGGSTDTQYFGPGTRLTVL.

V gene TRBV7-9 combines with J gene TRBJ2-3; unclear D gene. V lost 5 bases to trimming and J lost 1 base, with 7 bases between them. CDR1 and CDR2 from the germline V gene are SEHNR and FQNEAQ (reference sequence). The CDR3 covers 13 residues. The CDR3 loop is CASSQAGTDTQYF. The CDR3 DNA follows: TGTGCCAGCAGCCAAGCTGGCACAGATACGCAGTATTTT.

The CDR3 is CASSLGLARNQPQHF. The CDR3 DNA reads TGCGCCAGCAGCTTGGGGCTGGCTAGGAATCAGCCCCAGCATTTT. The genes are TRBV5-1 and TRBJ1-5; D remains ambiguous. Germline-derived CDR1 and CDR2 are SGHRS and YFSETQ. The germline V and J ends were trimmed by 0 bases and 4 bases, with 11 bases remaining between them. This CDR3 contains 15 residues.

The V call is TRBV5-4, the J call TRBJ1-1; a weak D match, TRBD1 (6 bases). Trimming removed 1 base at V and 2 bases at J, with 9 bases between. Germline lookup yields CDR1 SGHNT and CDR2 YYREEE (reference sequence). The CDR3 is 14 amino acids. CDR3 region: CASSLTGLNTEAFF. The CDR3 region has the DNA TGTGCCAGCAGCTTGACAGGGTTAAACACTGAAGCTTTCTTT.

Here the CDR3 DNA reads TGTGCCAGCGCGGAGAACACTGAAGCTTTCTTT. Amino acids: CASAENTEAFF. The V call is TRBV2, the J call TRBJ1-1; unclear D gene. The CDR3 is made up of 11 amino acids. Trimming removed 8 bases at V and 1 base at J, with 5 bases between. The germline CDR1 and CDR2 sequences are SNHLY and FYNNEI.

The chain uses TRBV11-3 and TRBJ2-1; TRBD1 matches 7 bases. From germline, CDR1 is SGHNT and CDR2 YENEEA. There are 16 residues in the CDR3. Unmatched junction bases numbered 8, after V lost 5 bases and J lost 1 base. Here the CDR3 DNA reads TGTGCCAGCAGCCCGCGACAGGGAAGGTCCTACAATGAGCAGTTCTTC. This gives the protein CASSPRQGRSYNEQFF.

The rearrangement links TRBV5-6 to TRBJ1-2, with a weak D call TRBD1 (5 bases). Trimming removed 2 bases from V and 5 bases from J, with 7 bases in between. CDR3 size: 12 residues. Germline-derived CDR1 and CDR2 are SGHDT and YYEEEE. CDR3 bases: TGTGCCAGCAGCTTTTCAGGGTATGGCTACACCTTC. The encoded protein is CASSFSGYGYTF.

Concerning this clone itself: The junction differs from germline at one of its ends, possibly a read error. This CDR3 is CATSSRDTDYGYTF. As DNA, the CDR3 is TGTGCCACCAGTTCTCGGGACACGGACTATGGCTACACCTTC. The chain couples TRBV28 to TRBJ1-2; D might be TRBD1 (6 bases). Germline CDR1 reads MDHEN; CDR2 reads SYDVKM. This CDR3 has 14 amino acids.

Points on this clone: At the DNA level, this CDR3 is encoded by other sequences in the same sample as well. The chain employs TRBV19 and TRBJ2-1, with 13 positions matching TRBD2. Germline CDR1 and CDR2: LNHDA and SQIVND (reference sequence). CDR3 length: 15 amino acids. Losses at the gene ends were 4 bases for V and 7 bases for J; bases not matched to a gene: 4. CDR3 amino acids: CASSTGLAGVNEQFF. Here the CDR3 DNA reads TGTGCCAGTAGTACCGGACTAGCGGGAGTAAATGAGCAGTTCTTC.

This clone appeared once. This chain connects TRBV7-9 to TRBJ1-1; 8 bases align to TRBD1. This CDR3 is 14 amino acids long. V gave up 3 bases and J gave up 1 base; unmatched junction bases: 1. Germline CDR1 is SEHNR and CDR2 is FQNEAQ (reference sequence). CDR3: CASSFGTGNTEAFF. The DNA of the CDR3 is TGTGCCAGCAGCTTCGGGACAGGGAACACTGAAGCTTTCTTT. Filled out from reference TRBV7-9 and TRBJ1-1, the complete variable domain reads DTGVSQNPRHKITKRGQNVTFRCDPISEHNRLYWYRQTLGQGPEFLTYFQNEAQLEKSRLLSDRFSAERPKGSFSTLEIQRTEQGDSAMYLCASSFGTGNTEAFFGQGTRLTVV.

V and J are TRBV11-2 and TRBJ2-5; perhaps TRBD1 as D (6 bases). The CDR3 length is 15 residues. Germline V gives CDR1 SGHAT, CDR2 FQNNGV. V lost 5 bases to trimming and J lost 2 bases, with 15 bases between them. CDR3 region: CASSAGVGVQETQYF. In nucleotides, the CDR3 is TGTGCCAGCAGCGCAGGGGTCGGGGTTCAAGAGACCCAGTACTTC.

With respect to this clone: One junction end disagrees with the germline gene, perhaps due to a read error. This sequence joins TRBV10-3 and TRBJ2-4, with TRBD1 matching over 8 bases. Germline V lookup: CDR1 ENHRY, CDR2 SYGVKD. This CDR3 spans 13 amino acids. The chain's CDR3 is CAIRETLTGDPSF. The CDR3 bases are TGTGCCATCAGGGAAACGTTGACAGGGGACCCCTCTTTC.

The chain recombines TRBV4-3 with TRBJ2-7, with 13 bases identical to TRBD2. The CDR3 is made up of 16 amino acids. Germline-derived CDR1 and CDR2 are LGHNA and YSLEER. V gave up 4 bases and J gave up 6 bases; unmatched junction bases: 9. CDR3 sequence (DNA): TGCGCCAGCAGCCCTAGGACTAGCGGGAGCAGATCCGAGCAGTACTTC. Protein: CASSPRTSGSRSEQYF.